The 23 T cell receptor beta chains given below trace back to one sample, sequenced in a study of neurological immune-mediated disorders. TCRdb analysed the 5' RACE reads with MiXCR anew, one entry per CDR3 protein. Of about 59,000 distinct CDR3 sequences in the sample, roughly 3.5% were seen once. Sequenced input: PBMCs. Receptors were obtained from a woman in her 30s with multiple sclerosis.

This clonotype was recorded many times. The chain combines TRBV28 with TRBJ1-4, with 7 bases aligning to TRBD1. The germline V gene encodes CDR1 MDHEN and CDR2 SYDVKM. The CDR3 spans 16 residues. J gave up 4 bases and V 4 bases, and 9 bases lay outside the gene matches. CDR3 coding DNA: TGTGCCAGCAGTTCCCCGACAGGGCGATATAATGAAAAACTGTTTTTT. Translating it yields CASSSPTGRYNEKLFF.

This clonotype was seen more than once but under ten times. With a much larger clone just one base away, this may be a read error. This chain links TRBV12-3 or TRBV12-4 with TRBJ2-4; D is undetermined. CDR3 size: 14 residues. CDR3 sequence: CASSLEPIKKIQYF. CDR3 sequence (DNA): TGTGCCAGCAGTTTGGAGCCCATCAAAAAAATTCAGTACTTC.

This rearrangement joins TRBV6-1 to TRBJ2-7; 7 bases are a match to TRBD2. Germline lookup yields CDR1 MNHNS and CDR2 SASEGT. Trimming cost V 6 bases and J 7 bases; bases outside gene matches: 9. The CDR3 covers 13 residues. The CDR3 reads CASRLKTSKEQYF. The CDR3 region has the DNA TGTGCCAGCAGGCTTAAGACTAGCAAAGAGCAGTACTTC.

There are many counts of this clonotype. CDR3 loop: CASSLKAGDNYGYTF. The CDR3 DNA sequence: TGTGCCAGCAGCTTAAAAGCAGGGGACAACTATGGCTACACCTTC. This chain joins TRBV7-9 and TRBJ1-2, with D perhaps TRBD1 (6 bases). The CDR3 totals 15 residues. The V and J ends lost 2 bases and 2 bases respectively, with 12 bases between them. From germline, CDR1 is SEHNR and CDR2 FQNEAQ (reference sequence).

This clonotype was detected many times. The rearrangement joins TRBV5-1 to TRBJ2-7, with 7 bases fitting TRBD2. Losses at the gene ends were 4 bases for V and 5 bases for J; bases not matched to a gene: 9. Germline V gene lookup returns CDR1 SGHRS and CDR2 YFSETQ. CDR3 length: 14 residues. The CDR3 region is CASSSGVRSDEQYF. The CDR3 DNA is TGCGCCAGCAGCAGCGGGGTAAGGTCGGACGAGCAGTACTTC.

V gene TRBV4-3 combines with J gene TRBJ1-1; D is undetermined. Germline loops: CDR1 LGHNA, CDR2 YSLEER. The CDR3 runs 13 residues. V lost 4 bases, J lost 2 bases, and 8 bases lay in between. CDR3 amino acids: CASSRTDNTEAFF. For the CDR3, the DNA is TGCGCCAGCAGCCGGACGGATAACACTGAAGCTTTCTTT.

In regard to this clonotype: Being one base from a much bigger clone, this may be a read error. The chain couples TRBV20-1 to TRBJ1-5; 7 bases match TRBD1. Germline V lookup: CDR1 DFQATT, CDR2 SNEGSKA (reference sequence). The CDR3 is 12 amino acids. CDR3: CSTRTGDQPQNF. The CDR3 nucleotides read TGCAGTACTAGGACAGGAGATCAGCCCCAGAATTTT.

This clonotype was recorded at least ten times. The rearrangement uses TRBV5-1 and TRBJ2-5; no firm D call. Germline CDR1 and CDR2: SGHRS and YFSETQ. V lost 0 bases to trimming and J lost 5 bases, with 11 bases between them. The CDR3 runs 14 residues. The CDR3 region is CASSLDPGSETQYF. CDR3 coding DNA: TGCGCCAGCAGCTTGGACCCCGGGTCGGAGACCCAGTACTTC.

This clonotype was seen at least ten times. The chain has TRBV5-1 and TRBJ2-1; 10 bases align to TRBD2. The trim removed 7 bases at V and 4 bases at J, leaving 11 bases unmatched. This CDR3 has 16 amino acids. Germline V gene data show CDR1 as SGHRS and CDR2 as YFSETQ. The CDR3 loop reads CASGGTSVVGYNEQFF. In DNA, the CDR3 is TGCGCCAGCGGTGGGACTAGCGTAGTTGGGTACAATGAGCAGTTCTTC. The whole variable domain, filled in from reference TRBV5-1 and TRBJ2-1, reads KAGVTQTPRYLIKTRGQQVTLSCSPISGHRSVSWYQQTPGQGLQFLFEYFSETQRNKGNFPGRFSGRQFSNSRSEMNVSTLELGDSALYLCASGGTSVVGYNEQFFGPGTRLTVL.

This clonotype was detected ten times or more. The chain has TRBV20-1 and TRBJ2-1; 7 bases match TRBD2. Germline V gene data show CDR1 as DFQATT and CDR2 as SNEGSKA (reference sequence). This CDR3 has 13 amino acids. Germline trimming cut 5 bases from V and 9 bases from J; bases unmatched to any gene: 10. The CDR3 sequence is CSAGGLTTPEQFF. The CDR3 coding sequence is TGCAGTGCTGGGGGACTAACCACACCTGAGCAGTTCTTC.

This chain joins TRBV5-1 and TRBJ1-6, with D maybe TRBD1 (6 bases). The CDR3 runs 15 residues. Germline V lookup: CDR1 SGHRS, CDR2 YFSETQ. Trimming shortened V by 6 bases and J by 0 bases, and 10 bases separated the two germline ends. The CDR3 region has the DNA TGCGCCAGCATGGAACAGGGCTCCTATAATTCACCCCTCCACTTT. Its translation is CASMEQGSYNSPLHF.

Ten or more counts support this clonotype. The chain links TRBV7-9 to TRBJ1-4, with no clear D. CDR1 and CDR2 (germline): SEHNR, FQNEAQ (reference sequence). This CDR3 has 14 residues. The V end lost 3 bases, the J end lost 10 bases, and 15 bases lay between the germline ends. The CDR3 DNA follows: TGTGCCAGCAGCTTGGCTGGACCAATGGTAAAACTGTTTTTT. This sequence encodes CASSLAGPMVKLFF.

This clonotype occurred many times. This may arise from a read error, as a much more abundant clone is one base away. The V gene is TRBV29-1, the J gene TRBJ2-7, with 7 positions matching TRBD2. The length of the CDR3 is 13 residues. The V and J ends lost 4 bases and 7 bases, in that order; junction bases with no gene match: 10. CDR1 SQVTM and CDR2 ANQGSEA come from the germline V gene. CDR3 nucleotide sequence: TGCAGCGTTGGATTGCGGGACTACAAAGAGCAGTACTTC. Encoded protein: CSVGLRDYKEQYF.

This clonotype came up many times. This chain joins TRBV7-9 and TRBJ1-6; 8 bases are a match to TRBD1. The CDR3 totals 16 residues. The germline V gene has CDR1 SEHNR and CDR2 FQNEAQ (reference sequence). V gave up 5 bases and J gave up 8 bases; unmatched junction bases: 11. CDR3 sequence: CASSHRPGQAHSPLHF. DNA for the CDR3: TGTGCCAGCAGCCACAGACCGGGACAGGCCCATTCACCCCTCCACTTT. Full variable domain (remainder filled in from reference TRBV7-9 and TRBJ1-6): DTGVSQNPRHKITKRGQNVTFRCDPISEHNRLYWYRQTLGQGPEFLTYFQNEAQLEKSRLLSDRFSAERPKGSFSTLEIQRTEQGDSAMYLCASSHRPGQAHSPLHFGNGTRLTVT.

This clonotype was seen ten or more times. The genes are TRBV5-1 and TRBJ2-7; 7 nucleotides match TRBD2. CDR3 length: 13 amino acids. With 4 bases clipped from V and 6 bases from J, the junction kept 7 bases outside the gene matches. Germline values: CDR1 SGHRS, CDR2 YFSETQ. CDR3 sequence (DNA): TGCGCCAGCAGCCCCGGGACTACACCCGAGCAGTACTTC. This translates into CASSPGTTPEQYF.

This clonotype showed up many times. The chain carries TRBV29-1 and TRBJ2-5, with TRBD1 matching 7 bases. This CDR3 has 13 residues. Germline V lookup: CDR1 SQVTM, CDR2 ANQGSEA. The V and J ends lost 8 bases and 4 bases, in that order; junction bases with no gene match: 10. The CDR3 reads CSSAQGRAETQYF. The CDR3 coding sequence is TGCAGCTCTGCACAGGGGCGAGCAGAGACCCAGTACTTC.

This clonotype was counted ten times or more. The chain combines TRBV9 with TRBJ1-5; weak D call: TRBD1 (6 bases). Germline V CDR1 and CDR2: SGDLS, YYNGEE. CDR3 length: 17 amino acids. V lost 5 bases, J lost 0 bases, and 18 bases lay in between. The CDR3 DNA follows: TGTGCCAGCAGAACCCCTGAGGACAGAGTTAGCAATCAGCCCCAGCATTTT. It encodes CASRTPEDRVSNQPQHF.

In this sample, this clonotype turned up many times. The V gene is TRBV20-1, the J gene TRBJ2-7, with D perhaps being TRBD1 or TRBD2 (5 bases each). The CDR3 has 13 residues. V lost 6 bases, J lost 7 bases, and 19 bases lay in between. The germline V gene encodes CDR1 DFQATT and CDR2 SNEGSKA (reference sequence). The CDR3 DNA follows: TGCAGTGCCGAAGGGGACCGTCGAGGAGAGCAGTACTTC. Amino acids: CSAEGDRRGEQYF.

This clonotype was seen ten or more times. The gene calls are TRBV6-2 or TRBV6-3 and TRBJ1-1; no reliable D call. V was pared by 11 bases and J by 0 bases, with 13 bases between. CDR1 is MNHEY, CDR2 SVGEGT, per germline. The CDR3 totals 13 residues. The CDR3 sequence: CASLGWVNTEAFF. The CDR3 DNA sequence: TGTGCCTCCTTGGGGTGGGTGAACACTGAAGCTTTCTTT.

The sample holds a few counts of this clonotype. One base away lies a much larger clone, so this may be a sequencing read error. J is TRBJ2-2 and V is TRBV29-1, with D possibly matching TRBD1 (5 bases). V lost 2 bases, J lost 6 bases, and 7 bases lay in between. CDR3 length equals 12 residues. The germline V gene encodes CDR1 SQVTM and CDR2 ANQGSEA. The CDR3 sequence is CSVEMTAGELFF. The CDR3 DNA follows: TGCAGCGTTGAAATGACAGCCGGGGAGCTGTTTTTT.

This clonotype was observed at least ten times. The chain is built from TRBV5-6 and TRBJ1-2; the match to TRBD1 covers 7 bases. The length of the CDR3 is 14 residues. V lost 4 bases and J lost 6; bases outside the gene matches: 9. In germline, CDR1 is SGHDT, CDR2 YYEEEE. The chain's CDR3 is CASSIPYQGDGYTF. The CDR3 nucleotides read TGTGCCAGCAGCATTCCCTACCAGGGGGATGGCTACACCTTC. The full variable domain, rest sourced from reference TRBV5-6 and TRBJ1-2, is DAGVTQSPTHLIKTRGQQVTLRCSPKSGHDTVSWYQQALGQGPQFIFQYYEEEERQRGNFPDRFSGHQFPNYSSELNVNALLLGDSALYLCASSIPYQGDGYTFGSGTRLTVV.

This clonotype was seen a few times. The chain couples TRBV6-6 to TRBJ2-5; D perhaps matches TRBD2 (5 bases). Germline CDR1 and CDR2: MNHNY and SVGAGI (reference sequence). The CDR3 loop spans 13 amino acids. V lost 2 bases to trimming and J lost 4 bases, with 8 bases between them. CDR3 coding DNA: TGTGCCAGCAGTTACGGCGGAGGAGAGACCCAGTACTTC. This codes for CASSYGGGETQYF.

Worth noting for this clonotype: A single base separates this from a much larger clone, so it may be a read error. This chain connects TRBV15 to TRBJ2-7; D gene uncertain. Trimming removed 3 bases at V and 2 bases at J, with 14 bases between. This CDR3 has 15 amino acids. Germline V gene sequence: CDR1 LNHNV, CDR2 YYDKDF (reference sequence). The CDR3 DNA reads TGTGCCACCAGCAGCGCCATGGTAGGAACCTACGAGCAGTACTTC. Protein sequence: CATSSAMVGTYEQYF.